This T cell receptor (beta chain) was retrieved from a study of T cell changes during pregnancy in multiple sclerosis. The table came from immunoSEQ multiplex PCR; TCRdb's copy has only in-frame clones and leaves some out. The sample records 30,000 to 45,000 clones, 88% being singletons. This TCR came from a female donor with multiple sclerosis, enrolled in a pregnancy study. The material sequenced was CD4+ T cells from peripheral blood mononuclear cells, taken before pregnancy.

The CDR3 region is CASSPGGGRAPGKFF. CDR3 DNA sequence: TGTGCCAGCAGCCCTGGGGGCGGGAGGGCCCCCGGGAAGTTCTTC. The chain joins TRBV5-4 to TRBJ2-1; 9 bases are a match to TRBD2. The CDR3 covers 15 residues. V was pared by 4 bases and J by 14 bases, with 16 bases of the junction left unmatched. Germline-derived CDR1 and CDR2 are SGHNT and YYREEE (reference sequence).